This T cell receptor (beta chain) was documented in a study of cytotoxic CD8 clonotypes in ibrutinib-treated CLL. Method: immunoSEQ multiplex PCR; TCRdb's copy keeps in-frame clones and lacks some. The table includes approximately 70,000 clones, around 82% detected once. The germline V gene has CDR1 SGHVS and CDR2 FNYEAQ. The V end was cut by 1 base, the J end by 4 bases, with 13 bases between. This CDR3 spans 15 amino acids. Source: PBMCs, taken at disease progression, from a patient treated with ibrutinib. The genes are TRBV7-6 and TRBJ1-1; D is possibly TRBD1 (5 bases). The sequence was collected from a human donor with chronic lymphocytic leukemia. CDR3 in DNA: TGTGCCAGCAGCTTAGTGGCGGGGGGTGGCACTGAAGCTTTCTTT. Translating it yields CASSLVAGGGTEAFF.